The source of this TCR beta chain is a study of T cells in Graves' hyperthyroidism and ophthalmopathy. Study background: Peripheral blood collection took place at initial diagnosis, before any treatment. Study-level findings and limits: The model predicted ophthalmopathy a median approximately 6 months before onset. A model built on 13 V-J features separated ophthalmopathy from stable hyperthyroidism.

Authors of the study amplified TCR beta CDR3 regions from RNA transcripts. With the HTBI primer set, the TCR CDR3 went through a first round of RT-PCR. TCRdb ran MiXCR on the multiplex PCR reads and lists one entry per CDR3 protein. The sample contains a few hundred thousand distinct CDR3 sequences, about 13% of which appear only once. Patients with uncontrolled infections, other autoimmune diseases, pregnancy or lactation were excluded. This clonotype was detected ten times or more. The antigen is unknown. The V gene's germline CDR1 is LNHDA and CDR2 SQIVND (reference sequence). This CDR3 has 16 amino acids. Trimming stripped 3 bases from V and 1 base from J, with 16 bases between.

The genes are TRBV19 and TRBJ2-7; no clear D gene. Source material: blood. The TCR was taken from a man younger than 40 with Graves' hyperthyroidism that later progressed to Graves' ophthalmopathy. CDR3 nucleotides: TGTGCCAGTAGTATCCCCCCGCTGGGCGATTCCTACGAGCAGTACTTC. This gives the protein CASSIPPLGDSYEQYF.